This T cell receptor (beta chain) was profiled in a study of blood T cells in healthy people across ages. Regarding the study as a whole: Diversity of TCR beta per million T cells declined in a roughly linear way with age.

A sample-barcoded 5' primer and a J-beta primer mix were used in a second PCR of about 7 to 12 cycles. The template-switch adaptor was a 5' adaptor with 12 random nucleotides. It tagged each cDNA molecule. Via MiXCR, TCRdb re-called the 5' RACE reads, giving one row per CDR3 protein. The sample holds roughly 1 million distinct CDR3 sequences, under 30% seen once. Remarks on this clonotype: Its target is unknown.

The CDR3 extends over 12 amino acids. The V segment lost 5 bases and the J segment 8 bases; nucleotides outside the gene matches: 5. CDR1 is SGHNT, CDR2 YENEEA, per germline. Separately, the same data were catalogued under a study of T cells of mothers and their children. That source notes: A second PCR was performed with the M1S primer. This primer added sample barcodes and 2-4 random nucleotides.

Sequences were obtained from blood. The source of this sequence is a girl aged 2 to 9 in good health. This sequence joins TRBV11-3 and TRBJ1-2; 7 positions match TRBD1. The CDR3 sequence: CASSPQGVGYTF. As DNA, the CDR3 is TGTGCCAGCAGCCCCCAGGGGGTGGGCTACACCTTC.